Listed below are T cell receptor beta chains from one sample, sequenced in a study of T cell responses to AZD1222 COVID-19 vaccine. TCRdb's table, derived via immunoSEQ multiplex PCR, lists solely in-frame clones and lacks some. The sample lists roughly 170,000 clones, 94% occurring once. The sequencing here drew on peripheral blood, taken 28 days after the second AZD1222 dose. These receptors were obtained from an adult who received the AZD1222 COVID-19 vaccine. CDR3s include the opening cysteine and the closing phenylalanine or tryptophan. The D gene is left open where the match is weak. The listing skips clone size in some rows; elsewhere it reads once, few, many or a size class.

clone_size,j_call,v_call,d_call,cdr3_nt,cdr3_aa
-,TRBJ2-7,TRBV5-1,-,TGCGCCAGCAGCTTGGTTGCGGGACACGAGCAGTACTTC,CASSLVAGHEQYF
-,TRBJ2-7,TRBV7-9,-,TGTGCCAGCAGCGAAGGACAGCTGATCTACGAGCAGTACTTC,CASSEGQLIYEQYF
-,TRBJ1-3,TRBV19,-,TGTGCCAGTACCCCTGACCGTACCTCTGGAAACACCATATATTTT,CASTPDRTSGNTIYF
once,TRBJ2-7,TRBV9,-,TGTGCCAGCAGCGTATCTAGCGCAATATACGAGCAGTACTTC,CASSVSSAIYEQYF
-,TRBJ1-1,TRBV3-1/TRBV3-2,-,TGTGCCAGCAGCCAAGGAAGGGGGGTAGGGACTGAAGCTTTCTTT,CASSQGRGVGTEAFF
-,TRBJ1-6,TRBV9,-,TGTGCCAGCAGCGTAGCAGGGGCCAACTATAATTCACCCCTCCACTTT,CASSVAGANYNSPLHF
-,TRBJ1-2,TRBV6-1,TRBD1,TGTGCCACCGACAGGGACTATGGCTACACCTTC,CATDRDYGYTF
-,TRBJ1-2,TRBV7-3,TRBD1,TGTGCCAGCAGCGGCCGGGACAGATCCTATGGCTACACCTTC,CASSGRDRSYGYTF
-,TRBJ1-1,TRBV11-2,-,TGTGCCAGCAGCTACTTGAAGACTGAAGCTTTCTTT,CASSYLKTEAFF
-,TRBJ1-1,TRBV7-9,-,TGTGCCAGCACCCTTAGCACGTCTGAACAGGGTTTTGGTACTGAAGCTTTCTTT,CASTLSTSEQGFGTEAFF
-,TRBJ1-6,TRBV28,TRBD1,TGTGCCATCACTCTTGGACAGGCAGGATCACCCCTCCACTTT,CAITLGQAGSPLHF
-,TRBJ1-1,TRBV7-2,TRBD1,TGTGCCAGCAGCTTAGCCGGTACAGGGGCTGAAGCTTTCTTT,CASSLAGTGAEAFF
-,TRBJ2-5,TRBV7-3,-,TGTGCCAGCAGCCCGTCCCCGGGGGCGCCGGAGACCCAGTACTTC,CASSPSPGAPETQYF
-,TRBJ2-7,TRBV27,-,TGTGCCAGCAAACTCAGGGGGAGGTCCTACGAGCAGTACTTC,CASKLRGRSYEQYF
-,TRBJ1-3,TRBV3-1/TRBV3-2,TRBD1,TGTGCCAGCAGCGACAGGGGGGCGGGTGGAAACACCATATATTTT,CASSDRGAGGNTIYF
-,TRBJ2-1,TRBV19,TRBD2,TGTGCCAGTAGTATAACCAACGCGGGACTAGCCTACAATGAGCAGTTCTTC,CASSITNAGLAYNEQFF
-,TRBJ2-3,TRBV4-1,-,TGCGCCAGCAGCCTCATGATGCGGGGTAACACAGATACGCAGTATTTT,CASSLMMRGNTDTQYF
once,TRBJ1-1,TRBV9,-,TGTGCCAGCAGCGTGACTTGGGACCTACAATACACTGAAGCTTTCTTT,CASSVTWDLQYTEAFF
-,TRBJ2-5,TRBV6-2/TRBV6-3,TRBD2,TGTGCCAGCAGTTACGGTCGACTAGCGGGGGGGCAAGAGACCCAGTACTTC,CASSYGRLAGGQETQYF
-,TRBJ1-1,TRBV27,TRBD1,TGTGCCAGCAGTTGGGACAGGGGTTCTGAAGCTTTCTTT,CASSWDRGSEAFF
few,TRBJ1-2,TRBV27,TRBD1,TGTGCCAGCAGTTTTCTAACAGGGGGGGTCTATGGCTACACCTTC,CASSFLTGGVYGYTF
-,TRBJ1-1,TRBV6-5,-,TGTGCCAGCAGTTACCAAAAAGGGGTAACTGAAGCTTTCTTT,CASSYQKGVTEAFF
-,TRBJ1-4,TRBV2,-,TGTGCCAGCAGTGAGGGGAGGGCGTCAACTAATGAAAAACTGTTTTTT,CASSEGRASTNEKLFF
-,TRBJ1-5,TRBV2,-,TGTGCCAGCAGTGAAGGTTGGGGAGGCGCTCAGCCCCAGCATTTT,CASSEGWGGAQPQHF
-,TRBJ1-1,TRBV20-1,-,TGCAGTGCTAGGTTGGGATCTGGAGCTTTCTTT,CSARLGSGAFF
-,TRBJ2-2,TRBV7-9,TRBD2,TGTGCCAGCAGCCCGGAGGCGGGGGGAAACACCGGGGAGCTGTTTTTT,CASSPEAGGNTGELFF
-,TRBJ1-5,TRBV19,-,TGTGCCAGTAGTTTGACGAGGGGTAGCAATCAGCCCCAGCATTTT,CASSLTRGSNQPQHF
-,TRBJ2-1,TRBV7-3,-,TGTGCCAGCAGCTTAACGCGCGACAATGAGCAGTTCTTC,CASSLTRDNEQFF
-,TRBJ1-2,TRBV19,-,TGTGCCAGTAGTCCGGGACAAGTTTCTGGCTACACCTTC,CASSPGQVSGYTF
-,TRBJ1-5,TRBV6-1,-,TGTGCCAGCAGTGAAGCTAGACAGCCCCAGCATTTT,CASSEARQPQHF
-,TRBJ2-5,TRBV5-1,-,TGCGCCAGCAGCTTGGAGCTTCAAGAGACCCAGTACTTC,CASSLELQETQYF
-,TRBJ2-3,TRBV28,TRBD2,TGTGCCAGCAGTCCGGGACTAGAGGGGGATACGCAGTATTTT,CASSPGLEGDTQYF
-,TRBJ1-1,TRBV5-6,TRBD1,TGTGCCAGCAGCAGGGACAGGGCGAACACTGAAGCTTTCTTT,CASSRDRANTEAFF
-,TRBJ1-5,TRBV6-5,-,TGTGCCAGCAGTTATTCCGAATCGAGCCAGCCCCAGCATTTT,CASSYSESSQPQHF
-,TRBJ1-3,TRBV3-1/TRBV3-2,-,TGTGCCAGCAGCCAATTTCCCCTCAGGGACTCTGGAAACACCATATATTTT,CASSQFPLRDSGNTIYF
-,TRBJ2-7,TRBV4-1,TRBD1,TGCGCCAGCAGCCCAAGTGTGTCCGACAGGGGCTACGAGCAGTACTTC,CASSPSVSDRGYEQYF
-,TRBJ1-2,TRBV7-2,TRBD1,TGTGCCAGCAGCTTAACCGGGACAGACAATGGCTACACCTTC,CASSLTGTDNGYTF
-,TRBJ1-1,TRBV19,-,TGTGCCAGTAGTATGAATGGCAGGTACACTGAAGCTTTCTTT,CASSMNGRYTEAFF
-,TRBJ1-2,TRBV5-4,TRBD1,TGTGCCAGCAGGACCGGGACAGGGGAGGATGGCTACACCTTC,CASRTGTGEDGYTF
-,TRBJ2-1,TRBV2,TRBD2,TGTGCCAGCAGTGGGTCTAGCGGGATCTACAATGAGCAGTTCTTC,CASSGSSGIYNEQFF
-,TRBJ1-1,TRBV19,-,TGTGCCAGTAGTATAGGGGGGACACCGGGGCTGAACACTGAAGCTTTCTTT,CASSIGGTPGLNTEAFF
-,TRBJ2-1,TRBV9,TRBD2,TGTGCCAGCAGCGGGACTAGCGGGGGCTACAATGAGCAGTTCTTC,CASSGTSGGYNEQFF
-,TRBJ1-6,TRBV3-1/TRBV3-2,-,TGTGCCAGCAGCCTTGACAGGAGCTCCTATAATTCACCCCTCCACTTT,CASSLDRSSYNSPLHF
-,TRBJ1-1,TRBV28,-,TGTGCCAGCAGTTTATCACCAGGCACCACTGAAGCTTTCTTT,CASSLSPGTTEAFF
-,TRBJ2-1,TRBV5-6,TRBD2,TGTGCCAGCATCCCTTTGGCGGGGGGGGCTGTCACCTACAATGAGCAGTTCTTC,CASIPLAGGAVTYNEQFF
-,TRBJ2-1,TRBV28,-,TGTGCCAGCTTTAACAGGCGCTCCTACAATGAGCAGTTCTTC,CASFNRRSYNEQFF
-,TRBJ2-7,TRBV28,-,TGTGCCAGCAGACTCACCGGGACGGTAGACTCCTACGAGCAGTACTTC,CASRLTGTVDSYEQYF
-,TRBJ1-2,TRBV19,-,TGTGCCAGCAAAGGGGCGGAGAATAACTATGGCTACACCTTC,CASKGAENNYGYTF
-,TRBJ1-4,TRBV3-1/TRBV3-2,-,TGTGCCAGCAGCCGCCAGGTGTCGCGCGAAAAACTGTTTTTT,CASSRQVSREKLFF
-,TRBJ2-3,TRBV2,TRBD1,TGTGCCAGCAGCGTGGGACAGCTACCCACAGATACGCAGTATTTT,CASSVGQLPTDTQYF
-,TRBJ2-7,TRBV7-2,TRBD1,TGTGCCAGCAGCTTCGGGACAGGCTACGAGCAGTACTTC,CASSFGTGYEQYF
-,TRBJ1-3,TRBV28,-,TGTGCCAGCAGTTTTCGCGGGGTCTCTGGAAACACCATATATTTT,CASSFRGVSGNTIYF
-,TRBJ1-5,TRBV13,TRBD1,TGTGCCAGCAGCCGGGCAGGGGGCGTTCAGCCCCAGCATTTT,CASSRAGGVQPQHF
-,TRBJ2-3,TRBV7-9,TRBD1,TGTGCCAGCAGCCATACAGGGGGACGGGCAGATACGCAGTATTTT,CASSHTGGRADTQYF